The next 24 T cell receptor beta chains were all read from a single sample in a study of blood T cell repertoires in COVID-19. Only in-frame clones appear in the TCRdb table, and some are missing; sequencing was by immunoSEQ multiplex PCR. The sample records some 350,000 clones, about 90% being singletons. The sequencing input was peripheral blood. The receptors come from a woman in her seventies with COVID-19, enrolled during active disease.

This clone was seen more than once but under ten times. This chain connects TRBV1 to TRBJ2-5; the tabulated D call, TRBD2, remains unverified against the DNA. TRBV1 represents a pseudogene. The CDR3 covers 13 residues. CDR3 region: CTTGTGLRETQYF. The DNA of the CDR3 is TGCACCACCGGGACTGGGCTCAGGGAGACCCAGTACTTC.

V is TRBV3-1 (or the pseudogene TRBV3-2) and J is TRBJ2-7, with D hard to call. The CDR3 has 13 amino acids. From germline, CDR1 is LGHDT and CDR2 YNNKEL (reference sequence). V was pared by 4 bases and J by 6 bases, with 13 bases between. The CDR3 is CASSPHTDGEQYF. The DNA for the CDR3 is TGTGCCAGCAGCCCACATACAGACGGCGAGCAGTACTTC.

This sequence joins TRBV3-1 (or the pseudogene TRBV3-2) and TRBJ2-5; D is possibly TRBD2 (5 bases). In germline, CDR1 is LGHDT, CDR2 YNNKEL (reference sequence). The CDR3 spans 14 residues. Trimming cost V 0 bases and J 5 bases, with 10 bases left between them. CDR3 nucleotide sequence: TGTGCCAGCAGCCAAGAACGCGGGTCGGAGACCCAGTACTTC. Protein product: CASSQERGSETQYF.

This CDR3 is CASSLDTSNYGYTF. CDR3 sequence (DNA): TGTGCCAGCAGCTTAGACACATCGAACTATGGCTACACCTTC. The V gene is TRBV7-9, the J gene TRBJ1-2; no clear D gene. Germline CDR1 and CDR2: SEHNR and FQNEAQ (reference sequence). V lost 1 base to trimming and J lost 2 bases, with 8 bases between them. This CDR3 is 14 amino acids long.

The chain links TRBV4-2 to TRBJ1-4; a possible D gene is TRBD1 (5 bases). The V gene lost 4 bases and the J gene lost 0 bases, with 15 bases spanning the gap. Germline lookup yields CDR1 LGHNA and CDR2 YNFKEQ. CDR3 length equals 17 residues. In DNA, the CDR3 is TGTGCCAGCAGCCTAAATAGCGGGGGGGCAACTAATGAAAAACTGTTTTTT. It yields the protein CASSLNSGGATNEKLFF.

V and J are TRBV5-1 and TRBJ2-1; tentatively, D is TRBD1 (6 bases). Germline V gene data show CDR1 as SGHRS and CDR2 as YFSETQ. The CDR3 is 12 residues long. The V end was cut by 3 bases, the J end by 7 bases, with 8 bases between. CDR3 coding DNA: TGCGCCAGCAGCTCAGGACAGAATGAGCAGTTCTTC. Its translation is CASSSGQNEQFF.

This CDR3 is CSVLRNTEAFF. CDR3 coding DNA: TGCAGCGTTCTACGGAACACTGAAGCTTTCTTT. The rearrangement links TRBV29-1 to TRBJ1-1; no clear D gene. V shed 5 bases and J shed 1 base, with 5 bases lying between them. This CDR3 comprises 11 residues. Germline CDR1 is SQVTM and CDR2 is ANQGSEA.

The table lists this clone with a few counts. The rearrangement joins TRBV29-1 to TRBJ1-1; 8 positions match TRBD1. Germline CDR1 reads SQVTM; CDR2 reads ANQGSEA. Trimming at V came to 5 bases and at J to 2 bases, leaving 7 bases not matched to a gene. The length of the CDR3 is 14 residues. The CDR3 is CSVQGQVINTEAFF. Written as DNA, the CDR3 is TGCAGCGTTCAGGGACAGGTCATCAACACTGAAGCTTTCTTT.

This chain connects TRBV6-6 to TRBJ2-7; D is uncertain. The germline V gene encodes CDR1 MNHNY and CDR2 SVGAGI (reference sequence). The V end was cut by 6 bases, the J end by 0 bases, with 12 bases between. The CDR3 has 14 residues. The CDR3 DNA reads as TGTGCCAGCAGGGCTCCTGGTCGCTCCTACGAGCAGTACTTC. Translated: CASRAPGRSYEQYF.

The chain uses TRBV4-2 and TRBJ1-6; unclear D gene. V gave up 1 base and J gave up 10 bases, with 14 bases separating them. The CDR3 loop spans 15 amino acids. The germline gives CDR1 LGHNA, CDR2 YNFKEQ. The CDR3: CASSQGVGVGSPLHF. The CDR3 coding sequence is TGTGCCAGCAGCCAAGGAGTCGGGGTCGGCTCACCCCTCCACTTT.

This clone has just one count. J is TRBJ1-3 and V is TRBV30; perhaps TRBD1 as D (5 bases). CDR3 size: 13 residues. Looked up from germline, CDR1 is GTSNPN and CDR2 is SVGIG (reference sequence). V was trimmed by 0 bases and J by 4 bases, leaving 7 bases between them. The CDR3 sequence is CAWSVGVGNTIYF. Written as DNA, the CDR3 is TGTGCCTGGAGTGTAGGGGTGGGAAACACCATATATTTT. Full variable domain (rest looked up from reference TRBV30 and TRBJ1-3): SQTIHQWPATLVQPVGSPLSLECTVEGTSNPNLYWYRQAAGRGLQLLFYSVGIGQISSEVPQNLSASRPQDRQFILSSKKLLLSDSGFYLCAWSVGVGNTIYFGEGSWLTVV.

The genes are TRBV7-2 and TRBJ1-2; D call uncertain. Germline assignment: CDR1 SGHTA and CDR2 FQGNSA. The V gene lost 1 base and the J gene lost 7 bases, with 7 bases spanning the gap. The CDR3 extends over 12 amino acids. This chain's CDR3 is CASSLDLSGYTF. The CDR3 nucleotides read TGTGCCAGCAGCTTAGATCTTAGTGGCTACACCTTC.

The gene calls are TRBV10-2 and TRBJ1-2; 7 positions match TRBD1. Germline loops: CDR1 WSHSY, CDR2 SAAADI. The CDR3 contains 12 residues. V shed 5 bases and J 5 bases; nucleotides not matched to a gene: 2. Here the CDR3 DNA reads TGCGCCAGCAGTTCAGGGGGTTATGGCTACACCTTC. This gives the protein CASSSGGYGYTF.

V and J are TRBV27 and TRBJ2-3; tentatively, D is TRBD2 (5 bases). The germline CDR1 and CDR2 sequences are MNHEY and SMNVEV (reference sequence). The CDR3 covers 15 residues. V gave up 2 bases and J gave up 4 bases, with 13 bases separating them. The CDR3 here is CASSLNSGGADTQYF. The CDR3 DNA reads TGTGCCAGCAGTTTAAACTCCGGAGGTGCAGATACGCAGTATTTT.

This rearrangement joins TRBV4-2 to TRBJ2-1; weak D call: TRBD2 (7 bases). V was trimmed by 2 bases and J by 10 bases, leaving 18 bases between them. Germline V gives CDR1 LGHNA, CDR2 YNFKEQ. The CDR3 is made up of 15 amino acids. CDR3 nucleotides: TGTGCCAGCAGCCAACGGCGCGGGGGCATAGGCGAGCAGTTCTTC. It codes for CASSQRRGGIGEQFF.

The gene calls are TRBV20-1 and TRBJ2-1; no reliable D call. The CDR3 loop spans 12 amino acids. The ends were cut back, 3 bases at V and 7 bases at J, with 10 bases in the middle. Germline CDR1 reads DFQATT; CDR2 reads SNEGSKA (reference sequence). CDR3 sequence (DNA): TGCAGTGCTAGTCCGGGTAGTAATGAGCAGTTCTTC. Encoded protein: CSASPGSNEQFF.

This sequence joins TRBV11-2 and TRBJ1-1, with 7 bases fitting TRBD1. V trimming: 3 bases; J trimming: 2 bases; junction bases outside the gene matches: 3. Germline-derived CDR1 and CDR2 are SGHAT and FQNNGV. This CDR3 spans 14 amino acids. CDR3: CASSFNRGNTEAFF. The CDR3 coding sequence is TGTGCCAGCAGCTTCAACAGGGGAAACACTGAAGCTTTCTTT. The entire variable domain, with the rest obtained from reference TRBV11-2 and TRBJ1-1, is as follows: EAGVAQSPRYKIIEKRQSVAFWCNPISGHATLYWYQQILGQGPKLLIQFQNNGVVDDSQLPKDRFSAERLKGVDSTLKIQPAKLEDSAVYLCASSFNRGNTEAFFGQGTRLTVV.

This chain connects TRBV19 to TRBJ1-2, with a tentative D call TRBD1 (6 bases). The V end lost 5 bases, the J end lost 0 bases, and 13 bases lay between the germline ends. The CDR3 sequence is 15 residues long. Germline V CDR1 and CDR2: LNHDA, SQIVND (reference sequence). The DNA for the CDR3 is TGTGCCAGTAGTGTCGTACAGGGAGCTAACTATGGCTACACCTTC. It translates to CASSVVQGANYGYTF.

The chain couples TRBV18 to TRBJ1-3; no definite D call. This CDR3 region has 14 residues. V lost 3 bases, J lost 3 bases, and 9 bases lay in between. Germline values: CDR1 KGHSH, CDR2 LQKENI. The CDR3 loop is CASSPSRIGNTIYF. The CDR3, as DNA: TGTGCCAGCTCACCCTCTAGAATTGGAAACACCATATATTTT.

The chain's CDR3 is CASSYSPAGGPNEQFF. CDR3 coding DNA: TGTGCCAGCAGTTACTCTCCGGCAGGGGGCCCCAATGAGCAGTTCTTC. The V gene is TRBV6-5, the J gene TRBJ2-1, with 8 nucleotides matching TRBD1. The CDR3 spans 16 residues. Losses at the gene ends were 0 bases for V and 6 bases for J; bases not matched to a gene: 7. CDR1 and CDR2 (germline): MNHEY, SVGAGI.

The chain couples TRBV15 to TRBJ1-5; 8 bases agree with TRBD1. The CDR3 has 15 residues. V was pared by 4 bases and J by 9 bases, with 11 bases of the junction left unmatched. Germline CDR1 LNHNV, CDR2 YYDKDF (reference sequence). CDR3: CATSKDRAQSRPQHF. Written as DNA, the CDR3 is TGTGCCACCAGCAAGGACAGGGCTCAGTCTCGGCCCCAGCATTTT. Supplemented by reference TRBV15 and TRBJ1-5, the full variable domain reads DAMVIQNPRYQVTQFGKPVTLSCSQTLNHNVMYWYQQKSSQAPKLLFHYYDKDFNNEADTPDNFQSRRPNTSFCFLDIRSPGLGDTAMYLCATSKDRAQSRPQHFGDGTRLSIL.

The chain is built from TRBV10-3 and TRBJ1-2; a weak D match, TRBD1 (6 bases). The length of the CDR3 is 13 residues. The V gene's germline CDR1 is ENHRY and CDR2 SYGVKD. V lost 6 bases and J lost 6, with 14 bases in between. As DNA, the CDR3 is TGTGCCATCAGGTTACAGGGAAGTGATGGCTACACCTTC. This gives the protein CAIRLQGSDGYTF.

The chain couples TRBV30 to TRBJ1-1; 9 bases agree with TRBD1. The J segment lost 1 base and the V segment lost 6 bases, leaving 3 bases of the junction unmatched. The CDR3 spans 13 residues. The V gene's germline CDR1 is GTSNPN and CDR2 SVGIG (reference sequence). CDR3 loop: CACWGQGNTEAFF. The DNA for the CDR3 is TGTGCCTGTTGGGGACAGGGGAACACTGAAGCTTTCTTT.

This chain connects TRBV5-6 to TRBJ1-2; D call uncertain. The CDR3 totals 12 residues. V lost 4 bases and J lost 5, with 9 bases in between. In germline, CDR1 is SGHDT, CDR2 YYEEEE. CDR3 nucleotides: TGTGCCAGCAGCAACACCGCATATGGCTACACCTTC. Translated: CASSNTAYGYTF.